These 21 T cell receptor beta chains came from one sample sequenced in a study of T cells expressing NK-cell markers (dated by TCRdb to about 2020). Libraries were constructed by 5' RACE. The sequencer was an Illumina HiSeq 2000. Following TCRdb reprocessing, every CDR3 protein sequence forms one entry, and DNA is not provided. This sample's clone table shows fewer than 400,000 distinct CDR3 sequences. Together, the top ten hold around 4.9% of the sample. Input material: blood T cells: a sorted CD56 or NKG2C T cell subset, CD4+ or CD8+ T cells, or bulk PBMC T cells (not recorded which). The receptor source for this set is a man aged 18-75 years in good health.

The chain employs TRBV6-5 and TRBJ1-5; the TRBD1 assignment by TCRdb is unverifiable without DNA. The CDR3 extends over 17 amino acids. In germline, CDR1 is MNHEY, CDR2 SVGAGI. CDR3 in amino acids: CASSSDLRRGQNQPQHF.

The rearrangement uses TRBV11-2 and TRBJ1-6. Germline lookup yields CDR1 SGHAT and CDR2 FQNNGV. The CDR3 is 14 residues long. The CDR3 loop reads CASGQVTGNSPLHF.

J is TRBJ1-1 and V is TRBV6-2 or TRBV6-3; the D gene TCRdb calls, TRBD1, cannot be checked with no DNA. Looked up from germline, CDR1 is MNHEY and CDR2 is SVGEGT. This CDR3 has 14 residues. CDR3 in amino acids: CASSSYGKNTEAFF.

V usage is TRBV6-1 and J usage is TRBJ2-3; TCRdb gives TRBD1 as the D gene, but with no DNA this cannot be confirmed. Germline values: CDR1 MNHNS, CDR2 SASEGT. The CDR3 is 15 residues long. The CDR3 reads CASKKAEPGADTQYF.

CDR3: CASSLGVGTGGGEAFF. The chain has TRBV5-6 and TRBJ1-1; the TCRdb D gene call, TRBD1, has no DNA to confirm it. CDR3 length equals 16 residues. Germline values: CDR1 SGHDT, CDR2 YYEEEE.

The gene calls are TRBV2 and TRBJ2-7. CDR1 SNHLY and CDR2 FYNNEI come from the germline V gene. The CDR3 totals 16 residues. The CDR3 loop reads CASSESYGGSYYEQYF.

This chain uses TRBV29-1 with TRBJ2-4; TCRdb's D call of TRBD1 is untestable without DNA. Per germline, CDR1 SQVTM and CDR2 ANQGSEA. The CDR3 is 14 amino acids. The CDR3 reads CSAMDRGHPNIQYF.

This sequence joins TRBV3-1 and TRBJ1-1; TCRdb's D gene call, TRBD1, goes unchecked for lack of DNA. CDR3 length: 16 residues. Germline V gene lookup returns CDR1 LGHDT and CDR2 YNNKEL (reference sequence). The CDR3 reads CASSQERAGGRTEAFF.

The chain couples TRBV6-1 to TRBJ1-6; TCRdb's D gene call, TRBD1, goes unchecked for lack of DNA. Germline V gene sequence: CDR1 MNHNS, CDR2 SASEGT. The CDR3 loop spans 16 amino acids. This CDR3 reads CASGRTGSPYNSPLHF.

J is TRBJ2-5 and V is TRBV20-1; with no DNA, the TCRdb D assignment of TRBD1 cannot be verified. The CDR3 is made up of 14 amino acids. Germline-derived CDR1 and CDR2 are DFQATT and SNEGSKA (reference sequence). The CDR3 is CSALRTAYQETQYF.

The rearrangement links TRBV27 to TRBJ2-1; no DNA is available, so the TRBD2 call from TCRdb remains unchecked. The CDR3 sequence is 20 residues long. Per germline, CDR1 MNHEY and CDR2 SMNVEV (reference sequence). The CDR3 sequence is CASTNLTVMSSGGSNNEQFF.

The chain is built from TRBV6-5 and TRBJ1-2; the D call from TCRdb, TRBD1, cannot be confirmed without DNA. Germline values: CDR1 MNHEY, CDR2 SVGAGI. The CDR3 has 16 residues. The CDR3 sequence: CASSFSGEMVGYGYTF.

The rearrangement uses TRBV7-9 and TRBJ2-2. CDR3 length: 15 amino acids. From germline, CDR1 is SEHNR and CDR2 FQNEAQ (reference sequence). CDR3 region: CASSPGDLNTGELFF.

The CDR3 region is CASSQRYFRTASTEAFF. The genes are TRBV3-1 and TRBJ1-1. Germline CDR1 and CDR2: LGHDT and YNNKEL (reference sequence). This CDR3 spans 17 amino acids.

The gene calls are TRBV7-9 and TRBJ2-5; with no DNA, the TCRdb D assignment of TRBD1 cannot be verified. The CDR3 runs to 16 residues. CDR1 is SEHNR, CDR2 FQNEAQ, per germline (reference sequence). The CDR3 is CASSLTNKGTGETQYF.

This rearrangement joins TRBV7-8 to TRBJ2-1; TCRdb lists TRBD1, though no DNA is available to test this call. This CDR3 contains 18 residues. CDR1 SGHVS and CDR2 FQNEAQ come from the germline V gene. The CDR3 protein is CASRGQGLTSFSYNEQFF.

CDR3 in amino acids: CASSQDWGGNEQFF. This chain connects TRBV3-1 to TRBJ2-1; TCRdb calls TRBD1, which cannot be checked without DNA. The germline gives CDR1 LGHDT, CDR2 YNNKEL (reference sequence). The CDR3 length is 14 residues.

The chain is built from TRBV4-2 and TRBJ2-5; the D call of TRBD1 rests on TCRdb alone, since no DNA is present to check it. CDR1 and CDR2 (germline): LGHNA, YNFKEQ. The length of the CDR3 is 16 residues. The CDR3 loop reads CASSQDGADYSGTQYF.

This CDR3 reads CASSYRGLGPGELFF. The V call is TRBV27, the J call TRBJ2-2; TCRdb's assignment of TRBD1 cannot be checked, as there is no DNA. This CDR3 is 15 amino acids long. Germline V gives CDR1 MNHEY, CDR2 SMNVEV (reference sequence).

The V and J genes are TRBV4-2 and TRBJ1-3; TCRdb indicates TRBD1, and absent DNA this call remains unverified. In germline, CDR1 is LGHNA, CDR2 YNFKEQ. This CDR3 spans 16 amino acids. The CDR3 sequence is CASSSRDSPSGNTIYF.

This sequence joins TRBV11-2 and TRBJ2-7; the TRBD2 assignment by TCRdb is unverifiable without DNA. Germline-derived CDR1 and CDR2 are SGHAT and FQNNGV. There are 14 residues in the CDR3. CDR3 region: CASSLERRRYEQYF.